The 26 T cell receptor beta chains presented below share a single source sample, sequenced in a study of early T cells in non-severe SARS-CoV-2 infection. TCRdb ran MiXCR on the 5' RACE reads and lists one entry per CDR3 protein. The repertoire includes roughly 100,000 distinct CDR3 sequences, more than 10% of them detected once, and 3.5% to 5% sits in the top ten. Sample: whole blood, taken at baseline. Receptor source: an adult who was a healthcare worker with PCR-confirmed SARS-CoV-2 infection or an uninfected control (not recorded which).

This rearrangement joins TRBV11-2 to TRBJ2-3; unclear D gene. V lost 0 bases and J lost 4, with 5 bases in between. The CDR3 contains 13 residues. Per germline, CDR1 SGHAT and CDR2 FQNNGV. This CDR3 is CASSLDRADTQYF. CDR3 sequence (DNA): TGTGCCAGCAGCTTAGATCGAGCAGATACGCAGTATTTT.

This clonotype was picked up many times. The chain is built from TRBV20-1 and TRBJ2-5, with 7 bases aligning to TRBD2. This CDR3 spans 15 amino acids. V was pared by 0 bases and J by 1 base, with 5 bases of the junction left unmatched. The germline CDR1 and CDR2 sequences are DFQATT and SNEGSKA (reference sequence). The CDR3 is CSARDPSGAQETQYF. As DNA, the CDR3 is TGCAGTGCTAGAGATCCTAGCGGAGCCCAAGAGACCCAGTACTTC.

The chain employs TRBV21-1 and TRBJ1-5; the listed D gene, TRBD1, was not tested against the DNA. TRBV21-1 is marked as a pseudogene. There are 18 residues in the CDR3. The CDR3 coding sequence is TGTGCCAGCAGCAAAGCGCCTACGGGACAGGAGCCTGCCCAGCCCCAGCATTTT. Its protein product is CASSKAPTGQEPAQPQHF.

This chain connects TRBV2 to TRBJ2-7; 7 positions match TRBD1. Germline V gene data show CDR1 as SNHLY and CDR2 as FYNNEI. The CDR3 sequence is 13 residues long. J lost 4 bases, V lost 5 bases, and 5 bases had no gene match. As DNA, the CDR3 is TGTGCCAGCAGTCGTACAGGGGAGTACGAGCAGTACTTC. Translating it yields CASSRTGEYEQYF.

In this sample, this clonotype turned up a few times. The gene calls are TRBV5-1 and TRBJ1-5; D remains unclear. Trimming cost V 2 bases and J 1 base, with 4 bases left between them. CDR1 and CDR2 from the germline V gene are SGHRS and YFSETQ. The CDR3 is 13 residues long. For the CDR3, the DNA is TGCGCCAGCAGCTTTGAAAGCAATCAGCCCCAGCATTTT. Translation: CASSFESNQPQHF.

This clonotype was counted only a few times. This chain joins TRBV6-2 or TRBV6-3 and TRBJ2-7; 8 positions agree with TRBD2. The germline V gene has CDR1 MNHEY and CDR2 SVGEGT. The V gene end was trimmed by 3 bases and the J gene end by 4 bases; junction bases not matched to a gene: 11. The CDR3 sequence is 16 residues long. CDR3 residues: CASSYYPSGSFYEQYF. The DNA of the CDR3 is TGTGCCAGCAGTTATTATCCTAGCGGGTCTTTTTACGAGCAGTACTTC.

The table lists this clonotype with a few counts. The chain combines TRBV7-3 with TRBJ1-2; 9 bases agree with TRBD1. The CDR3 totals 13 residues. Unmatched junction bases numbered 4, after V lost 5 bases and J lost 6 bases. Germline values: CDR1 SGHTA, CDR2 FQGTGA. In DNA, the CDR3 is TGTGCCAGCAGCCTTGGACAGGGGAATGGCTACACCTTC. This translates into CASSLGQGNGYTF.

V usage is TRBV3-1 and J usage is TRBJ1-6; TRBD1 might be the D (5 bases). There are 15 residues in the CDR3. Per germline, CDR1 LGHDT and CDR2 YNNKEL (reference sequence). Trimming took off 1 base at V and 5 bases at J, with 9 bases between the two ends. CDR3 sequence reads: CASSQGRANNSPLHF. In nucleotides, the CDR3 is TGTGCCAGCAGCCAAGGCAGGGCTAATAATTCACCCCTCCACTTT.

This clonotype was counted at least ten times. This sequence joins TRBV27 and TRBJ1-2; D uncertain. The CDR3 is 14 amino acids. CDR1 MNHEY and CDR2 SMNVEV come from the germline V gene (reference sequence). V shed 10 bases and J shed 2 bases, with 17 bases lying between them. The CDR3 is CATWSPPPNYGYTF. CDR3 DNA sequence: TGTGCCACCTGGAGTCCACCTCCAAACTATGGCTACACCTTC.

The chain has TRBV11-1 and TRBJ1-1, with 7 bases identical to TRBD1. This CDR3 is 17 amino acids long. V was pared by 1 base and J by 0 bases, with 8 bases of the junction left unmatched. In germline, CDR1 is SGHAT, CDR2 FQDESV (reference sequence). In nucleotides, the CDR3 is TGTGCCAGCAGCTTAGTGGGACAGCCCGGACTGAACACTGAAGCTTTCTTT. Protein product: CASSLVGQPGLNTEAFF.

This clonotype was seen many times. This chain joins TRBV2 and TRBJ2-1, with TRBD1 as a possible D gene (5 bases). V lost 6 bases, J lost 0 bases, and 18 bases lay in between. This CDR3 region has 17 residues. Germline V gene sequence: CDR1 SNHLY, CDR2 FYNNEI. Here the CDR3 reads CASSSETDTRSYNEQFF. The CDR3 coding sequence is TGTGCCAGCAGCTCTGAAACGGACACTCGCTCCTACAATGAGCAGTTCTTC.

This clonotype has a handful of counts. J is TRBJ1-4 and V is TRBV5-1; D uncertain. Trimming took off 4 bases at V and 7 bases at J, with 20 bases between the two ends. CDR1 is SGHRS, CDR2 YFSETQ, per germline. The CDR3 loop spans 16 amino acids. The CDR3 reads CASSPAPPNYGEKLFF. In DNA form, the CDR3 reads TGCGCCAGCAGCCCCGCGCCCCCGAACTACGGTGAAAAACTGTTTTTT. The complete variable domain, with remaining parts taken from reference TRBV5-1 and TRBJ1-4, reads KAGVTQTPRYLIKTRGQQVTLSCSPISGHRSVSWYQQTPGQGLQFLFEYFSETQRNKGNFPGRFSGRQFSNSRSEMNVSTLELGDSALYLCASSPAPPNYGEKLFFGSGTQLSVL.

This clonotype was picked up many times. The chain joins TRBV14 to TRBJ2-1, with 8 bases lining up with TRBD1. J was trimmed by 9 bases and V by 2 bases; bases with no gene match: 6. The CDR3 covers 14 residues. The germline CDR1 and CDR2 sequences are SGHDN and FVKESK. CDR3 sequence: CASSQRQGIGEQFF. CDR3 in DNA: TGTGCCAGCAGCCAACGACAGGGGATTGGTGAGCAGTTCTTC. The variable domain in full, with the rest retrieved from reference TRBV14 and TRBJ2-1, is EAGVTQFPSHSVIEKGQTVTLRCDPISGHDNLYWYRRVMGKEIKFLLHFVKESKQDESGMPNNRFLAERTGGTYSTLKVQPAELEDSGVYFCASSQRQGIGEQFFGPGTRLTVL.

At least ten counts were recorded for this clonotype. The chain links TRBV5-1 to TRBJ2-3; D may be TRBD2 (6 bases). The germline V gene has CDR1 SGHRS and CDR2 YFSETQ. V lost 1 base to trimming and J lost 0 bases, with 9 bases between them. This CDR3 has 15 residues. Here the CDR3 DNA reads TGCGCCAGCAGCTTGACGGGAGTGAGCACAGATACGCAGTATTTT. It specifies CASSLTGVSTDTQYF.

This sequence joins TRBV6-6 and TRBJ2-7; D not certain. From germline, CDR1 is MNHNY and CDR2 SVGAGI (reference sequence). V lost 2 bases to trimming and J lost 2 bases, with 13 bases between them. The CDR3 is made up of 15 amino acids. The CDR3 DNA sequence: TGTGCCAGCAGTTACCGTAGGGTCGCCCCCTACGAGCAGTACTTC. Its translation: CASSYRRVAPYEQYF.

This clonotype has just a few counts. V usage is TRBV5-4 and J usage is TRBJ2-7; no clear D. This CDR3 has 14 residues. Trimming shortened V by 4 bases and J by 3 bases, and 14 bases separated the two germline ends. Germline values: CDR1 SGHNT, CDR2 YYREEE (reference sequence). The CDR3 DNA sequence: TGTGCCAGCAGCAATCAGGCGAACCGCTACGAGCAGTACTTC. It is translated as CASSNQANRYEQYF.

This clonotype has more than one count but fewer than ten. V and J are TRBV5-1 and TRBJ1-1; D is ambiguous. V was shortened by 4 bases and J by 0 bases, with 7 bases between the two germline ends. CDR3 length equals 13 residues. CDR1 SGHRS and CDR2 YFSETQ come from the germline V gene. The DNA of the CDR3 is TGCGCCAGCAGCCAGACCATGAACACTGAAGCTTTCTTT. Protein: CASSQTMNTEAFF.

This clonotype has just a few counts. V gene TRBV12-3 or TRBV12-4 combines with J gene TRBJ2-1; 11 bases map to TRBD2. The CDR3 covers 17 residues. J was trimmed by 4 bases and V by 4 bases; bases with no gene match: 9. For the CDR3, the DNA is TGTGCCAGCAGTTCGAAATCGGGACTAGCGGCTTACAATGAGCAGTTCTTC. This sequence encodes CASSSKSGLAAYNEQFF.

This rearrangement joins TRBV7-9 to TRBJ1-2; D gene ambiguous. V lost 5 bases to trimming and J lost 7 bases, with 11 bases between them. The length of the CDR3 is 12 residues. Germline V gene sequence: CDR1 SEHNR, CDR2 FQNEAQ (reference sequence). CDR3 in DNA: TGTGCCAGCAGCCCTGCATTAGGTGGCTACACCTTC. It codes for CASSPALGGYTF.

This clonotype was seen a handful of times. This chain uses TRBV5-1 with TRBJ1-4, with 9 bases lining up with TRBD1. Germline CDR1 is SGHRS and CDR2 is YFSETQ. There are 17 residues in the CDR3. The V gene end was trimmed by 3 bases and the J gene end by 1 base; junction bases not matched to a gene: 7. In DNA, the CDR3 is TGCGCCAGCAGCTCGCTATTGACAGGGGGAACTAATGAAAAACTGTTTTTT. Amino acids: CASSSLLTGGTNEKLFF.

This clonotype has a handful of counts. The rearrangement links TRBV5-1 to TRBJ2-3; TRBD1 agrees at 9 bases. The germline gives CDR1 SGHRS, CDR2 YFSETQ. V shed 0 bases and J 3 bases; nucleotides not matched to a gene: 2. The CDR3 has 15 amino acids. CDR3 sequence reads: CASSLEGQGTDTQYF. DNA of the CDR3: TGCGCCAGCAGCTTGGAGGGACAGGGAACAGATACGCAGTATTTT. The whole variable domain, remainder taken from reference TRBV5-1 and TRBJ2-3, is KAGVTQTPRYLIKTRGQQVTLSCSPISGHRSVSWYQQTPGQGLQFLFEYFSETQRNKGNFPGRFSGRQFSNSRSEMNVSTLELGDSALYLCASSLEGQGTDTQYFGPGTRLTVL.

This clonotype was seen ten or more times. V and J are TRBV7-6 and TRBJ2-7; 8 bases are shared with TRBD2. V gave up 7 bases and J gave up 2 bases; unmatched junction bases: 10. CDR1 is SGHVS, CDR2 FNYEAQ, per germline. The length of the CDR3 is 15 residues. CDR3 region: CASNPLSGGTYEQYF. For the CDR3, the DNA is TGTGCCAGCAACCCCCTTTCGGGGGGGACCTACGAGCAGTACTTC.

This clonotype was seen a handful of times. The rearrangement joins TRBV12-3 or TRBV12-4 to TRBJ2-3; D gene uncertain. V shed 2 bases and J shed 6 bases, with 15 bases lying between them. The CDR3 extends over 15 amino acids. The CDR3 DNA follows: TGTGCCAGCAGTTTATGGTCTAGTGATAAGGATACGCAGTATTTT. It specifies CASSLWSSDKDTQYF.

This clonotype came up many times. V is TRBV18 and J is TRBJ2-5; no firm D call. Germline values: CDR1 KGHSH, CDR2 LQKENI. V lost 2 bases and J 4 bases, leaving 5 bases between the germline ends. CDR3 length: 12 residues. The CDR3 region is CASSPRRETQYF. CDR3 in DNA: TGTGCCAGCTCACCAAGGCGAGAGACCCAGTACTTC.

This clonotype was found many times. The chain carries TRBV7-6 and TRBJ1-6; D unclear. Germline lookup yields CDR1 SGHVS and CDR2 FNYEAQ. The CDR3 loop spans 13 amino acids. Trimming left V 1 base short and J 10 bases short, with 8 bases between. The CDR3 DNA sequence: TGTGCCAGCAGCTTAGATTCCGTCTCACCCCTCCACTTT. This encodes CASSLDSVSPLHF.

The chain links TRBV11-2 to TRBJ2-7; 8 bases are a match to TRBD1. Germline V CDR1 and CDR2: SGHAT, FQNNGV. The CDR3 spans 14 residues. Unmatched junction bases numbered 7, after V lost 6 bases and J lost 3 bases. The CDR3 coding sequence is TGTGCCAGCAGTCAGGGGGCGCAGAACTACGAGCAGTACTTC. This encodes CASSQGAQNYEQYF.